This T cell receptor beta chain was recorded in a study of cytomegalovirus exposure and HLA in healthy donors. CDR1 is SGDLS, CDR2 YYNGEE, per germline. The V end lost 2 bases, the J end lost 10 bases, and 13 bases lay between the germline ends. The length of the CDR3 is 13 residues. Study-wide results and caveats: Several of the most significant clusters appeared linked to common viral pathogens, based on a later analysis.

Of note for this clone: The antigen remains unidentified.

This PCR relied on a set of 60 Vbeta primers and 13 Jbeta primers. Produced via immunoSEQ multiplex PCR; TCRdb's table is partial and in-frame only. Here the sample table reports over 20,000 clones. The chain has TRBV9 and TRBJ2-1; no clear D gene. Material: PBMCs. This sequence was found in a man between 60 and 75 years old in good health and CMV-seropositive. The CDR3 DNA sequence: TGTGCCAGCAGCGTGCAAGCAGAGGCGGAGCAGTTCTTC. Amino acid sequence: CASSVQAEAEQFF.